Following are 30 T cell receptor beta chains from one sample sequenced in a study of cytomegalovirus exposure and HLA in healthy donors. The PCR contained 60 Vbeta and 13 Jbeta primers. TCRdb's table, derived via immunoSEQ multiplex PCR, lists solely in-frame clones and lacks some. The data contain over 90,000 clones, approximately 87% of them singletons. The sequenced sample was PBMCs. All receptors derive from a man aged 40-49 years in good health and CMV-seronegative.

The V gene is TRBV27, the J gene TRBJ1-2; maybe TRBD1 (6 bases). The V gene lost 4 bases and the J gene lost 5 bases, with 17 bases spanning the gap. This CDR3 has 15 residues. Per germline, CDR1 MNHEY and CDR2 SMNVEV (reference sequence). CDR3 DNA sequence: TGTGCCAGCAGTTGGGGCGGGGGCGGAGTTTATGGCTACACCTTC. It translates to CASSWGGGGVYGYTF.

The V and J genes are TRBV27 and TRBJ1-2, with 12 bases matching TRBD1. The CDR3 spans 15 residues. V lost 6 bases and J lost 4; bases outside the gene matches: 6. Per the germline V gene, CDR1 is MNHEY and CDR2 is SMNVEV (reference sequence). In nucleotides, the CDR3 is TGTGCCAGCAGCCGGGGACAGGGGGCATTCTATGGCTACACCTTC. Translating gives CASSRGQGAFYGYTF.

The CDR3 loop is CASPRQGASYNSPLHF. The CDR3 nucleotides are TGTGCCTCCCCGCGCCAGGGGGCATCCTATAATTCACCCCTCCACTTT. The J gene is TRBJ1-6, the V gene TRBV30; 8 positions agree with TRBD1. The V and J ends lost 7 bases and 1 base, in that order; junction bases with no gene match: 9. Germline CDR1 and CDR2: GTSNPN and SVGIG (reference sequence). The CDR3 consists of 16 residues.

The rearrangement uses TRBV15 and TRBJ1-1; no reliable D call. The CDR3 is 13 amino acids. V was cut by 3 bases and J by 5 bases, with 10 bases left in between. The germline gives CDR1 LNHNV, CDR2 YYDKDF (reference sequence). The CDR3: CATSRVTSTEAFF. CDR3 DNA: TGTGCCACCAGCAGGGTAACCAGTACTGAAGCTTTCTTT.

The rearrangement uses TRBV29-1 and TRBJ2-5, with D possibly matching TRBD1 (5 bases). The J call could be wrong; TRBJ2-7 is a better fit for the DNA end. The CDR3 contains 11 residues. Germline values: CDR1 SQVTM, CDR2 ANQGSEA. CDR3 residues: CSVRESYEQYF. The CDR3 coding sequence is TGCAGCGTCAGGGAAAGCTACGAGCAGTACTTC.

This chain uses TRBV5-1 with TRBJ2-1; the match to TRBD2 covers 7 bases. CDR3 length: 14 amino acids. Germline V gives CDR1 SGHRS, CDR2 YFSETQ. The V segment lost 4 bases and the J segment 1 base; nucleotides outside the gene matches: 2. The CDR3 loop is CASSGGGSYNEQFF. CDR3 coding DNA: TGCGCCAGCAGCGGGGGGGGGTCCTACAATGAGCAGTTCTTC.

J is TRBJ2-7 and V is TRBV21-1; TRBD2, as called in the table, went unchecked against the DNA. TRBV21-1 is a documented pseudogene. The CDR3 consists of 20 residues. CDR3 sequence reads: CASSKAGLAGATLLIYEQYF. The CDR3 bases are TGTGCCAGCAGCAAAGCCGGCCTAGCGGGGGCCACACTACTAATCTACGAGCAGTACTTC.

The CDR3 loop reads CASSVQVQETQYF. The DNA for the CDR3 is TGTGCCAGCAGCGTACAGGTCCAAGAGACCCAGTACTTC. The rearrangement links TRBV9 to TRBJ2-5; D is ambiguous. In germline, CDR1 is SGDLS, CDR2 YYNGEE. The V end was cut by 1 base, the J end by 1 base, with 5 bases between. This CDR3 is 13 amino acids long.

CDR3 coding DNA: TGTGCCAGCAGCTCGGACGACAGGGGGCTACGAGAGACCCAGTACTTC. Its protein product is CASSSDDRGLRETQYF. The V gene is TRBV13, the J gene TRBJ2-5; TRBD1 agrees at 10 bases. This CDR3 has 16 residues. The V gene end was trimmed by 4 bases and the J gene end by 4 bases; junction bases not matched to a gene: 9. Germline V gene lookup returns CDR1 PRHDT and CDR2 FYEKMQ (reference sequence).

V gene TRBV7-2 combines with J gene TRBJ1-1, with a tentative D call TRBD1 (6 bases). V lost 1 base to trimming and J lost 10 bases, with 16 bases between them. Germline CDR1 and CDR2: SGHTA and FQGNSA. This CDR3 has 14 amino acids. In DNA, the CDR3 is TGTGCCAGCAGCTTAGGAAGAAGGGAGGGGGGAGCTTTCTTT. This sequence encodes CASSLGRREGGAFF.

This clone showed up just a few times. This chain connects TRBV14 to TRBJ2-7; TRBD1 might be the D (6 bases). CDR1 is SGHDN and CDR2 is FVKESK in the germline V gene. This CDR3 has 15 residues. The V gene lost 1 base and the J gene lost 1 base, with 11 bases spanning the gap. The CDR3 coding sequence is TGTGCCAGCAGCCAAGTGAGCAGGGGATCCTACGAGCAGTACTTC. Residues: CASSQVSRGSYEQYF.

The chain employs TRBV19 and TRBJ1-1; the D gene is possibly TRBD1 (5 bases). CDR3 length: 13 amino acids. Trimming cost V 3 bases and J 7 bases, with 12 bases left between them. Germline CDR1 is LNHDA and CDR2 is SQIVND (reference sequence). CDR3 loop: CASSMGGGLEAFF. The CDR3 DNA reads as TGTGCCAGTAGTATGGGGGGGGGACTTGAAGCTTTCTTT.

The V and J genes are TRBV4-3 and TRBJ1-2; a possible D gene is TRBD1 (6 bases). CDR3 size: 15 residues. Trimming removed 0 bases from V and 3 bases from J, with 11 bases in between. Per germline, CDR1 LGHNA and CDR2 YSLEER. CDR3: CASSQDPRGDYGYTF. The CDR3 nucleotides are TGCGCCAGCAGCCAAGATCCCAGGGGAGACTATGGCTACACCTTC.

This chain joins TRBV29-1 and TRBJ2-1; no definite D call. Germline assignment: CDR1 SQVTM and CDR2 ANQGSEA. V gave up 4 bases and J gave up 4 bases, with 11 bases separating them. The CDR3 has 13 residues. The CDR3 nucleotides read TGCAGCGTTGTCGGCGGAAAATACAATGAGCAGTTCTTC. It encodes CSVVGGKYNEQFF.

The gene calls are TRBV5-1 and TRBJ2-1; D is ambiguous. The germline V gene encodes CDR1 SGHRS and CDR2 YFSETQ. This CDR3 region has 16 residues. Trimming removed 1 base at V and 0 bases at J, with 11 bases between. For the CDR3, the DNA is TGCGCCAGCAGCTTGCAAGCAAGAGTCTCCTACAATGAGCAGTTCTTC. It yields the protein CASSLQARVSYNEQFF. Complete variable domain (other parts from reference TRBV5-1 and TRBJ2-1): KAGVTQTPRYLIKTRGQQVTLSCSPISGHRSVSWYQQTPGQGLQFLFEYFSETQRNKGNFPGRFSGRQFSNSRSEMNVSTLELGDSALYLCASSLQARVSYNEQFFGPGTRLTVL.

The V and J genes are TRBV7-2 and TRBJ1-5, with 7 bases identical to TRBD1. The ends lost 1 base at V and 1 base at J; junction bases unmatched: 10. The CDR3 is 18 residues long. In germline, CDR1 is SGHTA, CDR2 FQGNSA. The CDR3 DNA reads TGTGCCAGCAGCTTAGTTGTGACAGGGAGCGTAAGCAATCAGCCCCAGCATTTT. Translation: CASSLVVTGSVSNQPQHF.

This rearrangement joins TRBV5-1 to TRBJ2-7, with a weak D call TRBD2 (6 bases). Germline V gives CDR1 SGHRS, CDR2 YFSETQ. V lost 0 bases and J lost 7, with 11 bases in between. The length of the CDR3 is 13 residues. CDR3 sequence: CASSLVLEGEQYF. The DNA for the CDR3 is TGCGCCAGCAGCTTGGTTTTGGAGGGGGAGCAGTACTTC.

The CDR3 nucleotides are TGTGCCAGCAGCTTGGAGGTAGCCGCCGGGACCCAGTACTTC. This encodes CASSLEVAAGTQYF. The chain recombines TRBV5-4 with TRBJ2-5; D unclear. This CDR3 spans 14 amino acids. Trimming took 0 bases from V and 7 from J, leaving 13 bases between them. Germline CDR1 is SGHNT and CDR2 is YYREEE (reference sequence).

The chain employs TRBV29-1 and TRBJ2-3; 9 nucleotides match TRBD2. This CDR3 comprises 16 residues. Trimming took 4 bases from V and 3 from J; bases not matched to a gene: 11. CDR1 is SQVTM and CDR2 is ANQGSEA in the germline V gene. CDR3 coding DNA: TGCAGCGTTGGCCGGGGGAGGGGACTAGCTACAGATACGCAGTATTTT. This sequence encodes CSVGRGRGLATDTQYF.

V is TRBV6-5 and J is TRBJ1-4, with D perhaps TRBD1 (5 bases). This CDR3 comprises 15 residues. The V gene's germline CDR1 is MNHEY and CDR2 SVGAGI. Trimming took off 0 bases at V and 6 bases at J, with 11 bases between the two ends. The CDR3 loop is CASSYSGGYDEKLFF. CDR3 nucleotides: TGTGCCAGCAGTTACTCCGGGGGATACGATGAAAAACTGTTTTTT.

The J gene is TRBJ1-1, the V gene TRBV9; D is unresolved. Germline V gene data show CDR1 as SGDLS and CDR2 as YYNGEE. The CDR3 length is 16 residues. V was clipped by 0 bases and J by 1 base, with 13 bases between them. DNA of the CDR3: TGTGCCAGCAGCGTAGCTCCGGGGAATCGGAACACTGAAGCTTTCTTT. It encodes CASSVAPGNRNTEAFF.

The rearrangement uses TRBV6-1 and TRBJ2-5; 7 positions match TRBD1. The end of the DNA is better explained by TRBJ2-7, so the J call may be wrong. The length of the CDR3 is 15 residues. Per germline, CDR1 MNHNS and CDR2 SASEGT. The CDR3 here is CASSPPQGVGYEQYF. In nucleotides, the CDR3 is TGTGCCAGCAGTCCGCCTCAGGGGGTCGGCTACGAGCAGTACTTC.

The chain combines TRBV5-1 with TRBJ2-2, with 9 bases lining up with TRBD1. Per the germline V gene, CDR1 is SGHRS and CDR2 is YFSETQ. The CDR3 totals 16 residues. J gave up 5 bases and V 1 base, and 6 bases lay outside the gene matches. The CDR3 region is CASSLSTGGRTGELFF. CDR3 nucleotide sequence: TGCGCCAGCAGCTTGAGCACAGGGGGCAGGACCGGGGAGCTGTTTTTT.

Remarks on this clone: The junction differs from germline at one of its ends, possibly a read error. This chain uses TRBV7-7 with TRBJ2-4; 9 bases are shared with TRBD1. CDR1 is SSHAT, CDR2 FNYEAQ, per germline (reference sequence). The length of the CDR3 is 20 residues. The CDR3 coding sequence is TGTGCTAGCAGCTTAAACCCCCCCGGGACAGGGCTGCTAGCCAAAAACATTCAGTACTTC. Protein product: CASSLNPPGTGLLAKNIQYF.

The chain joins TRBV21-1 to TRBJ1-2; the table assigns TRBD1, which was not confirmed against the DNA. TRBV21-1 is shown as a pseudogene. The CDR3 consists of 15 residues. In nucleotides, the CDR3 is TGTGCCAGCAGCTCCCAGGGACAGGGTGACTATGGCTACACCTTC. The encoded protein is CASSSQGQGDYGYTF.

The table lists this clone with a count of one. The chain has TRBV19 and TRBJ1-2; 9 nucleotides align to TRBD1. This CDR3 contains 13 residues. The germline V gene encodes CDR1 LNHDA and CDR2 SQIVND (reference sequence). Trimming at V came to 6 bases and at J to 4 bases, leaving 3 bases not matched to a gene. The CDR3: CASSLQGAYGYTF. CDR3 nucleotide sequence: TGTGCCAGTAGCCTACAGGGGGCCTATGGCTACACCTTC.

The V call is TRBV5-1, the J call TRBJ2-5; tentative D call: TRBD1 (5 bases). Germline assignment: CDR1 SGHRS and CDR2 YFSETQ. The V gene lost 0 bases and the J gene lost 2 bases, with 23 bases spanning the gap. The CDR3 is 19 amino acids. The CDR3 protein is CASSLELAAPGYGQETQYF. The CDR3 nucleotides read TGCGCCAGCAGCTTGGAACTCGCCGCGCCAGGGTACGGGCAAGAGACCCAGTACTTC. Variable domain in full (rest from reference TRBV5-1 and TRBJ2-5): KAGVTQTPRYLIKTRGQQVTLSCSPISGHRSVSWYQQTPGQGLQFLFEYFSETQRNKGNFPGRFSGRQFSNSRSEMNVSTLELGDSALYLCASSLELAAPGYGQETQYFGPGTRLLVL.

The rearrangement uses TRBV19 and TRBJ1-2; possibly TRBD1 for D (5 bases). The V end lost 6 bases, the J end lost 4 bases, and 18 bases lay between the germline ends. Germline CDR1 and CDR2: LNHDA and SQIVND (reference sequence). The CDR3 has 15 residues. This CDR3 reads CASSWGGGRAYGYTF. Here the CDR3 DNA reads TGTGCCAGTAGCTGGGGCGGGGGAAGGGCCTATGGCTACACCTTC. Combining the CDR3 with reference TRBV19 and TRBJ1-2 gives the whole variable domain DGGITQSPKYLFRKEGQNVTLSCEQNLNHDAMYWYRQDPGQGLRLIYYSQIVNDFQKGDIAEGYSVSREKKESFPLTVTSAQKNPTAFYLCASSWGGGRAYGYTFGSGTRLTVV.

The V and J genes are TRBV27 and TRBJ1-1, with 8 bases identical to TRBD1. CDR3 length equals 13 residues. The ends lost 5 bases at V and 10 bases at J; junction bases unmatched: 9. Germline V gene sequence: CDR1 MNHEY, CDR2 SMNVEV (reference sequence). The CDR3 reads CASSPRTGLLAFF. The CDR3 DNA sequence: TGTGCCAGCAGTCCCCGGACAGGGTTATTAGCTTTCTTT.

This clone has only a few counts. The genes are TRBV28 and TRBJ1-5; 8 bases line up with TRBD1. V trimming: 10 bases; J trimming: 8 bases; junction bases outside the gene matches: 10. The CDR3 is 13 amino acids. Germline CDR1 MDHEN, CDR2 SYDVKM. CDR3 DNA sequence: TGTGCCATGACAGGGGTCCTTCCGAAGCCCCAGCATTTT. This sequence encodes CAMTGVLPKPQHF.